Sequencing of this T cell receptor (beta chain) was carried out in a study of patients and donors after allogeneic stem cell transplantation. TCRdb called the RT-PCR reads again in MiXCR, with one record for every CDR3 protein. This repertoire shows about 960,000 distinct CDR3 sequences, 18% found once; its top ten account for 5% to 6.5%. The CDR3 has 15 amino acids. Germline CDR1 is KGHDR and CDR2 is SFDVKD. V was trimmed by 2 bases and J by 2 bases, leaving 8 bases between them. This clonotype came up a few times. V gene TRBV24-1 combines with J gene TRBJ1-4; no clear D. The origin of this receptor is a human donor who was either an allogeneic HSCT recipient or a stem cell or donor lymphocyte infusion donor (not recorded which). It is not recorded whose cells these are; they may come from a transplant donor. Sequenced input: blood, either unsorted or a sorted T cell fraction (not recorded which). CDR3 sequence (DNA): TGTGCCACCAGTGATTCGACAAGTACTAATGAAAAACTGTTTTTT. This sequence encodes CATSDSTSTNEKLFF.